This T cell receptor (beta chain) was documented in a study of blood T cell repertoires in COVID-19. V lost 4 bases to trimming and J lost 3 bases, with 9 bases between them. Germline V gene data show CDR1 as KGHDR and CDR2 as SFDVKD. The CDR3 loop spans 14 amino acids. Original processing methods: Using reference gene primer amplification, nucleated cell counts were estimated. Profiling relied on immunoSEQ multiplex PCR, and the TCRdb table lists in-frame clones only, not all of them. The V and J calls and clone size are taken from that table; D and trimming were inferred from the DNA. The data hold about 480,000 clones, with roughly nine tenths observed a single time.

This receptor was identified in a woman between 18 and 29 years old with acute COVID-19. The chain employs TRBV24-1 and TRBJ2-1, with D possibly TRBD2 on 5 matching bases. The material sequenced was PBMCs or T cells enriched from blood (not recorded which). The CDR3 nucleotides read TGTGCCACCAGTGAACCGGGAATCTACAATGAGCAGTTCTTC. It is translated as CATSEPGIYNEQFF.